The clone carrying this T cell receptor beta chain was recorded once. This table comes from immunoSEQ multiplex PCR, and its TCRdb copy is limited to in-frame clones, with some not included. The data contain about 94,000 clones, roughly 89% of them singletons. Germline V gene sequence: CDR1 SQVTM, CDR2 ANQGSEA. V shed 4 bases and J shed 2 bases, with 17 bases lying between them. The CDR3 covers 15 residues. The data were obtained in a study of OX40 agonist ivuxolimab in advanced cancers. Study context: The patients' treatment was ivuxolimab, an agonistic anti-OX40 (CD134) antibody.

The TCR sequence derives from an adult with an advanced solid tumor such as melanoma, head and neck, liver or kidney cancer. V gene TRBV29-1 combines with J gene TRBJ2-5; TRBD1 or TRBD2 may be the D gene (6 bases each). The source was CD4+ or CD8+ T cells sorted from blood, collected in a trial of the OX40 agonist ivuxolimab. The CDR3 protein is CSVGGGRGVQETQYF. The CDR3 region has the DNA TGCAGCGTTGGAGGGGGAAGGGGGGTTCAAGAGACCCAGTACTTC.